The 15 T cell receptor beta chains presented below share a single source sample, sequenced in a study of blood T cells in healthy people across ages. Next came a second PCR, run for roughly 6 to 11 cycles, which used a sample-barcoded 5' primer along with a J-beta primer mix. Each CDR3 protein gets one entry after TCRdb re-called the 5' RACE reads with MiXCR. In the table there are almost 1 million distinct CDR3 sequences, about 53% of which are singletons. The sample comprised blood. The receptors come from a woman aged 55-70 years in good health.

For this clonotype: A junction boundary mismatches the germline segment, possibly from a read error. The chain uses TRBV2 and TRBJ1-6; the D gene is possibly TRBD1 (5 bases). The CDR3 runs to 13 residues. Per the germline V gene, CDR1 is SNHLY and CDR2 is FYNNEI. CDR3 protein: CASMRGDNSPPHF. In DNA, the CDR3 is TGTGCCAGCATGAGGGGAGATAATTCACCCCCCCACTTT.

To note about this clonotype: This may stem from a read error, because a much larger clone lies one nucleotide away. The CDR3: CASSISPPVSYEQFF. The CDR3 nucleotides are TGTGCCAGCAGCATAAGTCCGCCAGTCTCCTACGAGCAGTTCTTC. The rearrangement uses TRBV11-2 and TRBJ2-1; no reliable D call. This CDR3 contains 15 residues. Germline V gene sequence: CDR1 SGHAT, CDR2 FQNNGV. V lost 5 bases and J 10 bases, leaving 21 bases between the germline ends.

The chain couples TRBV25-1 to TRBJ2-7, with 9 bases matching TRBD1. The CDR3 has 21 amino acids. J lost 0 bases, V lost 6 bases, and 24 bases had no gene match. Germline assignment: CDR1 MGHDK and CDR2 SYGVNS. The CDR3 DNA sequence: TGTGCCAGCAGGGGACCCTCGGAGGGGACAGGGCTATCCTTAAGCTCCTACGAGCAGTACTTC. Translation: CASRGPSEGTGLSLSSYEQYF.

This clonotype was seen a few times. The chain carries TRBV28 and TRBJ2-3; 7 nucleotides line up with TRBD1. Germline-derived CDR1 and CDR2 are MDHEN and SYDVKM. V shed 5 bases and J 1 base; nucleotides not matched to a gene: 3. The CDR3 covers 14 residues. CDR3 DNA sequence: TGTGCCAGCAGTATTGGACAGGGCACAGATACGCAGTATTTT. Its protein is CASSIGQGTDTQYF.

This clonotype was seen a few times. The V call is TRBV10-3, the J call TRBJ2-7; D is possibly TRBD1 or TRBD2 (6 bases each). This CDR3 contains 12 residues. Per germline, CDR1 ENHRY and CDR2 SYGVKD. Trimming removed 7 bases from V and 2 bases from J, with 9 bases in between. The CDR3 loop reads CAIKGGTYEQYF. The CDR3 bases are TGTGCCATCAAGGGGGGTACCTACGAGCAGTACTTC.

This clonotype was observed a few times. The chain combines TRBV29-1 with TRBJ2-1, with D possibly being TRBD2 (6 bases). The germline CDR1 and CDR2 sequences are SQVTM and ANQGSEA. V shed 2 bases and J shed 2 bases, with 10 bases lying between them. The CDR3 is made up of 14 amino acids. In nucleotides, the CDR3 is TGCAGCGTTGAATTGGGGGGTCCCTACAATGAGCAGTTCTTC. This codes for CSVELGGPYNEQFF.

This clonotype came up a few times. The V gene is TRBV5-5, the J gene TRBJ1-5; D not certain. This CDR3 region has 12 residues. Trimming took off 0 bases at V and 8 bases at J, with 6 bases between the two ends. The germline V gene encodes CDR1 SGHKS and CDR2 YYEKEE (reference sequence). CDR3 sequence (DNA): TGTGCCAGCAGCTTGGAATATGAGCCCCAGCATTTT. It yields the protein CASSLEYEPQHF.

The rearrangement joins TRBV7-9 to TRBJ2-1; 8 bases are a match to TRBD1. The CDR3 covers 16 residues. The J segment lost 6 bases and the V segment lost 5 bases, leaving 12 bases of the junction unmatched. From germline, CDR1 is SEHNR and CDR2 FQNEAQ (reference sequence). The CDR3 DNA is TGTGCCAGCAGCCCTAGACTGGGACAGGTGGGCAATGAGCAGTTCTTC. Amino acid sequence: CASSPRLGQVGNEQFF. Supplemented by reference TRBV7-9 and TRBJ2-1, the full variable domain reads DTGVSQNPRHKITKRGQNVTFRCDPISEHNRLYWYRQTLGQGPEFLTYFQNEAQLEKSRLLSDRFSAERPKGSFSTLEIQRTEQGDSAMYLCASSPRLGQVGNEQFFGPGTRLTVL.

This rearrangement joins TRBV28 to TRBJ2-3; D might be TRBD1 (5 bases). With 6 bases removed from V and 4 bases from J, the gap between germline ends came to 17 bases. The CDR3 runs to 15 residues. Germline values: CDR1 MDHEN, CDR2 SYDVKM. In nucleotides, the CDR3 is TGTGCCAGCAGCCGAAAGGGGCCAAACCCAGATACGCAGTATTTT. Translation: CASSRKGPNPDTQYF.

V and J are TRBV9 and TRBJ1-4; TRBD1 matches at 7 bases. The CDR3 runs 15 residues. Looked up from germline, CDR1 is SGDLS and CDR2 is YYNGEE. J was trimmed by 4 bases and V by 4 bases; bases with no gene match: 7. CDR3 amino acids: CASSIRDSLNEKLFF. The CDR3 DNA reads TGTGCCAGCAGCATCAGGGACAGCCTTAATGAAAAACTGTTTTTT.

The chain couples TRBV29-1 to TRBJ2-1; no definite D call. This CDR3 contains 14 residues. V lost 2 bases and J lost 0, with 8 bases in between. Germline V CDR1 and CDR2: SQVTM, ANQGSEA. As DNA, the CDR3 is TGCAGCGTTGAACGGGTCTACTCCTACAATGAGCAGTTCTTC. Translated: CSVERVYSYNEQFF.

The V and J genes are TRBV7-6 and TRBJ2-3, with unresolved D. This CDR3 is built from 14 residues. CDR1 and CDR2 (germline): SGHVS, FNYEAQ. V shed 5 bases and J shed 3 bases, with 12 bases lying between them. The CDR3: CASSPLPLTDTQYF. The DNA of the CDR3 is TGTGCCAGCAGCCCCCTCCCGCTTACAGATACGCAGTATTTT.

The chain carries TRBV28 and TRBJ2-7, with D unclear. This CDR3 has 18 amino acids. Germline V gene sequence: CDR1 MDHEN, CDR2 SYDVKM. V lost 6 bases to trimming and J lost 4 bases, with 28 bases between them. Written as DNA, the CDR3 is TGTGCCAGCAGCCCTCGCCACCACTGGCTCCCCGGTACTTACGAGCAGTACTTC. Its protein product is CASSPRHHWLPGTYEQYF. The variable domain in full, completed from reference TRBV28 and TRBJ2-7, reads DVKVTQSSRYLVKRTGEKVFLECVQDMDHENMFWYRQDPGLGLRLIYFSYDVKMKEKGDIPEGYSVSREKKERFSLILESASTNQTSMYLCASSPRHHWLPGTYEQYFGPGTRLTVT.

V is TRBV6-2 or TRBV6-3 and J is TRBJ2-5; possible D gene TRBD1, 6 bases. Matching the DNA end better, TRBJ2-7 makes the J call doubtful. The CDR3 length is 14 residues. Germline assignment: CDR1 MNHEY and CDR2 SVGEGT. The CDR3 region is CASRRPDLGAEQYF. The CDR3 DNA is TGTGCCAGCAGGCGGCCAGACCTGGGGGCCGAGCAGTACTTC.

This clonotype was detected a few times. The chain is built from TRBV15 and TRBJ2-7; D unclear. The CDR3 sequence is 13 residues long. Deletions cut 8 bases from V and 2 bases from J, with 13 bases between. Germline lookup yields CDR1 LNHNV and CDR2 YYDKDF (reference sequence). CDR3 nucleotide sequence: TGTGCCACCGTCCGCAAAGACACCTACGAGCAGTACTTC. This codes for CATVRKDTYEQYF.